This paragraph reports one TCR beta chain. The data were produced by immunoSEQ multiplex PCR, yet TCRdb's version contains in-frame clones alone and is incomplete. The table records more than 55,000 clones, roughly 86% of them present only once. The data were taken from a study of OX40 agonist ivuxolimab in advanced cancers. Between the trimmed V and J ends, which lost 5 bases and 8 bases, there was a span of 18 bases. The CDR3 has 14 amino acids. CDR1 is MNHEY, CDR2 SMNVEV, per germline (reference sequence). Sequenced material: CD4+ or CD8+ T cells sorted from blood, taken in a trial of the OX40 agonist ivuxolimab. The receptor's source is an adult with an advanced solid tumor such as melanoma, head and neck, liver or kidney cancer. The chain is built from TRBV27 and TRBJ1-2; perhaps TRBD1 as D (6 bases). The DNA for the CDR3 is TGTGCCAGCAGTCCAAACAGGGCATTTGACGGCTACACCTTC. Protein: CASSPNRAFDGYTF.